This entry features one T cell receptor beta chain sequence. Its antigen remains unidentified. Nothing much larger sits one base from this clone, and base qualities are not available. Taken from cysteine to phenylalanine, the CDR3 has 15 residues. Of all the DNA, just the CDR3 is kept, 45 bases in frame from base 1. After removal of 3 bases from V and 2 bases from J, the junction retains 7 bases not matched to a gene. CDR1 MGHRA and CDR2 YSYEKL are derived from the germline V gene. This sample stems from a study of blood T cell repertoires in COVID-19 (dated by TCRdb to the early 2020s). For context, the study as a whole: The collaborator samples originated in the United States, Italy and Spain and spanned the acute and convalescent phases of COVID-19. Samples were obtained from the ongoing ImmuneRACE study (first 160 participants) and from about 1,300 subjects provided by 6 global collaborators. The sample metadata nearly always contained a de-identified subject ID, COVID-19 status, age in years and sex. The repertoires were released in a freely available public database intended as a resource for research on the immune response to SARS-CoV-2. Where HLA class I and class II types were available, the types were taken from metadata supplied by the sample provider, not from assay-based typing. The material from the prospective study consisted of cDNA or gDNA derived from T cells, B-cell-depleted T cells, or PBMCs. Deeply sampled blood TCRbeta repertoires from subjects exposed to, actively infected with, or recovered from COVID-19 were included in the dataset.

TCRbeta CDR3 regions were amplified from genomic DNA using the immunoSEQ Assay, a bias-controlled multiplex PCR. The paper's data handling went like this. The number of nucleated cells in each sample was estimated from the amplification of reference gene primers within the assay. To quantify the absolute abundance of each unique TCRbeta CDR3 rearrangement, sequence reads were collapsed and filtered. For each sample, productive Simpson clonality was calculated by taking the square root of Simpson's diversity index across productive rearrangements. In TCRdb, the immuneACCESS table is reduced to in-frame sequences with V and J assigned. These tables do not hold every clone; where another copy was compared, an unresolved V gene accounts for under half, and the others remain unexplained. Clone size and the V and J calls come from that table; the DNA yielded D and trimming. Within this sample are tens of thousands of clones, with 75% to 90% of them counted one time only. The ten largest clones add up to about an eighth of the sample.

The collaborating institutions used their own protocols to collect whole blood in K2EDTA tubes. For TCRbeta analysis, collaborators shipped samples as frozen whole blood, isolated PBMCs, or DNA extracted from either of those sample types. Overall study results and their limits: How much clinical and demographic metadata was included differed by source and by participant, and the metadata was provided uncurated.

This TCR was sampled from a human donor in a cohort sampled during active COVID-19. The sequencing sample was made of peripheral blood. The V and J genes are TRBV4-1 and TRBJ2-7; 7 central nucleotides agree with TRBD1. Read as DNA, the sequence is TGCGCCAGCAGCCAGGCCCAAGACAGGGCCTACGAGCAGTACTTC. The encoded protein is CASSQAQDRAYEQYF.